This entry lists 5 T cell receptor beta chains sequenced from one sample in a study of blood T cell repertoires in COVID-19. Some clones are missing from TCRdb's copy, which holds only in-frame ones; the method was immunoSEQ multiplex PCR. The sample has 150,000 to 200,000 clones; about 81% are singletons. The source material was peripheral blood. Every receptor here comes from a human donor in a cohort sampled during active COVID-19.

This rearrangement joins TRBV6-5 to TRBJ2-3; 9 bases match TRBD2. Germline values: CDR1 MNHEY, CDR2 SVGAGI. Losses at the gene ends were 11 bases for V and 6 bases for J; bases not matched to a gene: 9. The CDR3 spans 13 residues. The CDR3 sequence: CAGRPSGGDTQYF. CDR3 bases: TGTGCCGGAAGACCAAGCGGGGGGGATACGCAGTATTTT.

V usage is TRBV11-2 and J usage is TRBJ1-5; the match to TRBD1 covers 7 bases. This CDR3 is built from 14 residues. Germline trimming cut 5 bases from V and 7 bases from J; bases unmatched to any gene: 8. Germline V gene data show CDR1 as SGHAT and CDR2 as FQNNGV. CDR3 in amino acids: CASSRQGDDQPQHF. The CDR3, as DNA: TGTGCCAGCAGCCGACAGGGAGATGACCAGCCCCAGCATTTT.

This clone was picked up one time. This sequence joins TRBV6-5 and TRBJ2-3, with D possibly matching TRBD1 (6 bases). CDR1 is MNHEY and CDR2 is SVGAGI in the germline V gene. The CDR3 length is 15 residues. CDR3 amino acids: CASQQKGESTDTQYF. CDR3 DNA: TGTGCGAGCCAGCAAAAGGGGGAAAGCACAGATACGCAGTATTTT.

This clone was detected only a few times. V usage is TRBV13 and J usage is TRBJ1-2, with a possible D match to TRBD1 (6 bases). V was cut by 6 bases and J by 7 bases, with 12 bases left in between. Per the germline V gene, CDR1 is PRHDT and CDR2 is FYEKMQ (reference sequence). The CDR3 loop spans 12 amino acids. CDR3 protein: CASSLGQSGYTF. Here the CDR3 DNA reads TGTGCCAGCAGTTTGGGACAATCTGGCTACACCTTC.

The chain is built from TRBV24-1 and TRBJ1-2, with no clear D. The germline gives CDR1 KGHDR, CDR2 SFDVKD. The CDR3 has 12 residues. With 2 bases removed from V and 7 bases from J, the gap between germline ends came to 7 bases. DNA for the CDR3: TGTGCCACCAGTGATTCGGTCGGTGGCTACACCTTC. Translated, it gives CATSDSVGGYTF.